One sample yielded the 18 T cell receptor beta chains listed below, sequenced in a study of blood T cell repertoires in COVID-19. The protocol was immunoSEQ multiplex PCR, while the TCRdb copy is restricted to in-frame clones and leaves out a portion. The table has under 250,000 clones, under 85% seen once; the top ten hold roughly 1.8%. The sequenced sample was PBMCs or T cells enriched from blood (not recorded which). Receptors originate from a man in his 60s who had recovered from COVID-19.

V gene TRBV9 combines with J gene TRBJ1-1; no firm D call. This CDR3 spans 13 amino acids. Germline CDR1 and CDR2: SGDLS and YYNGEE. Trimming removed 3 bases from V and 5 bases from J, with 11 bases in between. The DNA for the CDR3 is TGTGCCAGCAGCGCCCCGCCCGGGACTGAAGCTTTCTTT. It translates to CASSAPPGTEAFF.

The V call is TRBV25-1, the J call TRBJ1-6, with TRBD1 matching over 9 bases. The CDR3 runs to 14 residues. J was trimmed by 6 bases and V by 4 bases; bases with no gene match: 1. The germline V gene encodes CDR1 MGHDK and CDR2 SYGVNS. The CDR3 DNA reads TGTGCCAGCAGTGGACAGGGGGTTAATTCACCCCTCCACTTT. Its protein is CASSGQGVNSPLHF.

V is TRBV4-3 and J is TRBJ2-3, with 7 positions matching TRBD1. V shed 1 base and J 4 bases; nucleotides not matched to a gene: 5. The CDR3 length is 15 residues. Germline V CDR1 and CDR2: LGHNA, YSLEER. In nucleotides, the CDR3 is TGCGCCAGCAGCCAAGTGAGGGGGCGCCCAGATACGCAGTATTTT. Its translation: CASSQVRGRPDTQYF.

The chain carries TRBV5-6 and TRBJ2-2, with 7 bases lining up with TRBD1. CDR1 and CDR2 (germline): SGHDT, YYEEEE. This CDR3 has 15 amino acids. J gave up 5 bases and V 4 bases, and 8 bases lay outside the gene matches. The CDR3 protein is CASSRVPGQTGELFF. DNA of the CDR3: TGTGCCAGCAGCCGAGTCCCGGGACAGACCGGGGAGCTGTTTTTT. The full variable domain, with the rest looked up from reference TRBV5-6 and TRBJ2-2, is DAGVTQSPTHLIKTRGQQVTLRCSPKSGHDTVSWYQQALGQGPQFIFQYYEEEERQRGNFPDRFSGHQFPNYSSELNVNALLLGDSALYLCASSRVPGQTGELFFGEGSRLTVL.

The rearrangement joins TRBV5-8 to TRBJ2-1; D may be TRBD1 (6 bases). The CDR3 is made up of 13 amino acids. V lost 1 base to trimming and J lost 6 bases, with 8 bases between them. Germline loops: CDR1 SGHTS, CDR2 YDEGEE. The CDR3 here is CASSLIRGNEQFF. The DNA for the CDR3 is TGTGCCAGCAGCTTGATCAGGGGCAATGAGCAGTTCTTC.

This clone came up many times. The chain employs TRBV4-1 and TRBJ2-3, with 7 bases fitting TRBD1. Trimming at V came to 1 base and at J to 4 bases, leaving 11 bases not matched to a gene. The CDR3 spans 17 residues. The germline CDR1 and CDR2 sequences are MGHRA and YSYEKL. The CDR3 DNA sequence: TGCGCCAGCAGCCAAGGGCCAAGAAAGGGGGCATCAGATACGCAGTATTTT. It is translated as CASSQGPRKGASDTQYF.

The chain has TRBV7-3 and TRBJ1-1; no clear D gene. Trimming stripped 0 bases from V and 3 bases from J, with 17 bases between. The CDR3 is made up of 17 amino acids. Germline values: CDR1 SGHTA, CDR2 FQGTGA. Here the CDR3 reads CASSLTLPQEADTEAFF. The CDR3 DNA is TGTGCCAGCAGCTTAACATTACCCCAGGAGGCGGACACTGAAGCTTTCTTT.

The chain links TRBV7-2 to TRBJ1-5; 9 bases map to TRBD1. Germline V gene data show CDR1 as SGHTA and CDR2 as FQGNSA. Trimming removed 1 base from V and 7 bases from J; junction bases left unmatched: 5. The CDR3 consists of 15 residues. The DNA of the CDR3 is TGTGCCAGCAGCTTAGGGGGACAGGGCAGACAGCCCCAGCATTTT. Protein: CASSLGGQGRQPQHF.

This clone came up a few times. The V call is TRBV19, the J call TRBJ2-7; 9 bases line up with TRBD2. The CDR3 contains 14 residues. V shed 6 bases, J shed 1 base, and the junction held 4 bases outside the gene matches. Germline V gene lookup returns CDR1 LNHDA and CDR2 SQIVND (reference sequence). CDR3 residues: CASSNLAGSYEQYF. The DNA for the CDR3 is TGTGCCAGTAGCAACCTAGCGGGGTCCTACGAGCAGTACTTC.

This chain connects TRBV4-3 to TRBJ2-7; D gene ambiguous. This CDR3 region has 14 residues. V was clipped by 1 base and J by 1 base, with 8 bases between them. CDR1 LGHNA and CDR2 YSLEER come from the germline V gene. DNA for the CDR3: TGCGCCAGCAGCCAAGCAGGCAATTCCTACGAGCAGTACTTC. Its translation: CASSQAGNSYEQYF.

This clone occurred once. This chain uses TRBV5-5 with TRBJ1-6; tentatively, D is TRBD1 (6 bases). Germline CDR1 SGHKS, CDR2 YYEKEE (reference sequence). The CDR3 loop spans 13 amino acids. With 4 bases removed from V and 8 bases from J, the gap between germline ends came to 10 bases. The CDR3 region has the DNA TGTGCCAGCAGCATACAGGGAGATTCACCCCTCCACTTT. It specifies CASSIQGDSPLHF.

This clone appeared once. The chain carries TRBV11-1 and TRBJ2-7; 15 bases agree with TRBD2. Germline V CDR1 and CDR2: SGHAT, FQDESV (reference sequence). Losses at the gene ends were 5 bases for V and 4 bases for J; bases not matched to a gene: 3. This CDR3 has 15 residues. The chain's CDR3 is CASSRGTSGGYEQYF. The CDR3 nucleotides read TGTGCCAGCAGCCGAGGGACTAGCGGGGGGTACGAGCAGTACTTC. Drawing the rest from reference TRBV11-1 and TRBJ2-7, the complete variable domain is EAEVAQSPRYKITEKSQAVAFWCDPISGHATLYWYRQILGQGPELLVQFQDESVVDDSQLPKDRFSAERLKGVDSTLKIQPAELGDSAMYLCASSRGTSGGYEQYFGPGTRLTVT.

The rearrangement joins TRBV7-8 to TRBJ2-1; perhaps TRBD2 as D (7 bases). There are 14 residues in the CDR3. Per germline, CDR1 SGHVS and CDR2 FQNEAQ. The V and J ends lost 2 bases and 7 bases respectively, with 12 bases between them. The CDR3 protein is CASSLRGASNEQFF. In nucleotides, the CDR3 is TGTGCCAGCAGCTTACGGGGGGCATCGAATGAGCAGTTCTTC. Full variable domain (outside the CDR3, taken from reference TRBV7-8 and TRBJ2-1): GAGVSQSPRYKVAKRGQDVALRCDPISGHVSLFWYQQALGQGPEFLTYFQNEAQLDKSGLPSDRFFAERPEGSVSTLKIQRTQQEDSAVYLCASSLRGASNEQFFGPGTRLTVL.

The chain combines TRBV30 with TRBJ2-5; D call uncertain. Germline loops: CDR1 GTSNPN, CDR2 SVGIG (reference sequence). This CDR3 has 13 residues. Trimming removed 0 bases at V and 2 bases at J, with 7 bases between. CDR3 loop: CAWSVNSQETQYF. DNA of the CDR3: TGTGCCTGGAGTGTTAACAGTCAAGAGACCCAGTACTTC. The full variable domain, completed using reference TRBV30 and TRBJ2-5, is SQTIHQWPATLVQPVGSPLSLECTVEGTSNPNLYWYRQAAGRGLQLLFYSVGIGQISSEVPQNLSASRPQDRQFILSSKKLLLSDSGFYLCAWSVNSQETQYFGPGTRLLVL.

The chain couples TRBV19 to TRBJ1-2; 8 nucleotides match TRBD1. The junction had 9 bases not matched to a gene; V was cut back by 5 bases and J by 4 bases. Germline V gene lookup returns CDR1 LNHDA and CDR2 SQIVND (reference sequence). The CDR3 is 15 residues long. The CDR3 loop is CASSPLDRGVYGYTF. CDR3 sequence (DNA): TGTGCCAGTAGTCCCCTCGACAGGGGTGTCTATGGCTACACCTTC. The full variable domain, rest sourced from reference TRBV19 and TRBJ1-2, is DGGITQSPKYLFRKEGQNVTLSCEQNLNHDAMYWYRQDPGQGLRLIYYSQIVNDFQKGDIAEGYSVSREKKESFPLTVTSAQKNPTAFYLCASSPLDRGVYGYTFGSGTRLTVV.

CDR3 protein: CASSLSLGRVNTEAFF. CDR3 in DNA: TGTGCCAGCAGCCTCTCATTAGGGAGGGTGAACACTGAAGCTTTCTTT. The chain employs TRBV14 and TRBJ1-1, with D uncertain. Germline values: CDR1 SGHDN, CDR2 FVKESK. The CDR3 runs 16 residues. V was shortened by 4 bases and J by 0 bases, with 15 bases between the two germline ends.

V and J are TRBV7-6 and TRBJ2-7; D ambiguous. The CDR3 runs to 11 residues. The germline CDR1 and CDR2 sequences are SGHVS and FNYEAQ. Trimming shortened V by 6 bases and J by 9 bases, and 12 bases separated the two germline ends. CDR3 sequence: CASSVSAVQYF. In DNA form, the CDR3 reads TGTGCCAGCAGTGTATCGGCGGTGCAGTACTTC. Drawing the rest from reference TRBV7-6 and TRBJ2-7, the complete variable domain is GAGVSQSPRYKVTKRGQDVALRCDPISGHVSLYWYRQALGQGPEFLTYFNYEAQQDKSGLPNDRFSAERPEGSISTLTIQRTEQRDSAMYRCASSVSAVQYFGPGTRLTVT.

In this sample, this clone turned up many times. The chain is built from TRBV5-8 and TRBJ2-1; 7 bases agree with TRBD2. The V and J ends lost 4 bases and 8 bases, in that order; junction bases with no gene match: 12. Looked up from germline, CDR1 is SGHTS and CDR2 is YDEGEE. This CDR3 has 15 residues. DNA of the CDR3: TGTGCCAGCAGCCCCGGGACTATCCAACTTGATGAGCAGTTCTTC. Translated: CASSPGTIQLDEQFF.